Listed here are 6 T cell receptor beta chains from one sample, sequenced in a study of T-cell reconstitution after alpha-beta-depleted transplantation in children. As it was prepared, the TCRbeta library received unique molecular identifiers. Each CDR3 protein gets one entry after TCRdb re-called the PCR reads with MiXCR. The sample contains about a million distinct CDR3 sequences, around 30% of which appear only once. The sample was PBMCs, mostly from graft donor cells, taken 360 days after TCRalphabeta/CD19-depleted stem cell transplant. These receptor sequences come from a boy in the first two years of life who had a stem cell transplant for SCID, so the T cells may come from the graft donor.

This clonotype was seen more than once but under ten times. No DNA is shown, since the ends of the CDR3 on it are uncertain; the CDR3 is the one TCRdb lists. The V gene is TRBV4-3, the J gene TRBJ1-4. The CDR3 is 17 amino acids in total, end residues counted. From germline, CDR1 is LGHNA and CDR2 YSLEER. The CDR3 sequence: CASSQVSGGHIMKNCFF.

This chain connects TRBV5-1 to TRBJ2-3; 7 positions match TRBD1. Trimming took 2 bases from V and 1 from J; bases not matched to a gene: 4. Germline values: CDR1 SGHRS, CDR2 YFSETQ. The CDR3 extends over 15 amino acids. The CDR3, as DNA: TGCGCCAGCAGCTTAGGACAGGACCGCACAGATACGCAGTATTTT. Translation: CASSLGQDRTDTQYF. The whole variable domain, filled in from reference TRBV5-1 and TRBJ2-3, reads KAGVTQTPRYLIKTRGQQVTLSCSPISGHRSVSWYQQTPGQGLQFLFEYFSETQRNKGNFPGRFSGRQFSNSRSEMNVSTLELGDSALYLCASSLGQDRTDTQYFGPGTRLTVL.

In its sample, this clonotype was seen a few times. The chain couples TRBV5-6 to TRBJ2-2; 9 bases align to TRBD1. The CDR3 extends over 16 amino acids. V was clipped by 2 bases and J by 0 bases; unmatched bases: 2. CDR1 and CDR2 (germline): SGHDT, YYEEEE. The CDR3 bases are TGTGCCAGCAGCTTCGGACAGGGGTCGAACACCGGGGAGCTGTTTTTT. It specifies CASSFGQGSNTGELFF.

This clonotype was found a few times. The J gene is TRBJ1-1, the V gene TRBV5-1; 9 bases are a match to TRBD1. CDR1 is SGHRS and CDR2 is YFSETQ in the germline V gene. This CDR3 region has 16 residues. The V gene end was trimmed by 2 bases and the J gene end by 4 bases; junction bases not matched to a gene: 9. The DNA of the CDR3 is TGCGCCAGCAGCTTTGGACAGGGGAAGTCGAGCACTGAAGCTTTCTTT. Translating gives CASSFGQGKSSTEAFF. The complete variable domain, with remaining parts taken from reference TRBV5-1 and TRBJ1-1, reads KAGVTQTPRYLIKTRGQQVTLSCSPISGHRSVSWYQQTPGQGLQFLFEYFSETQRNKGNFPGRFSGRQFSNSRSEMNVSTLELGDSALYLCASSFGQGKSSTEAFFGQGTRLTVV.

J is TRBJ1-2 and V is TRBV6-5; 9 bases match TRBD1. Germline assignment: CDR1 MNHEY and CDR2 SVGAGI. This CDR3 spans 16 amino acids. With 2 bases clipped from V and 1 base from J, the junction kept 5 bases outside the gene matches. The CDR3: CASSYGTGKLNYGYTF. As DNA, the CDR3 is TGTGCCAGCAGTTACGGGACAGGGAAACTTAACTATGGCTACACCTTC.

This clonotype was recorded once. The chain uses TRBV20-1 and TRBJ2-7, with D perhaps assigned TRBD1 or TRBD2 (5 bases each). Deletions cut 2 bases from V and 9 bases from J, with 23 bases between. Germline assignment: CDR1 DFQATT and CDR2 SNEGSKA (reference sequence). CDR3 length equals 15 residues. The CDR3 spells CSARKVGTRRDGQYF. The CDR3 DNA follows: TGCAGTGCTAGAAAGGTTGGGACCCGAAGAGACGGGCAGTACTTC.